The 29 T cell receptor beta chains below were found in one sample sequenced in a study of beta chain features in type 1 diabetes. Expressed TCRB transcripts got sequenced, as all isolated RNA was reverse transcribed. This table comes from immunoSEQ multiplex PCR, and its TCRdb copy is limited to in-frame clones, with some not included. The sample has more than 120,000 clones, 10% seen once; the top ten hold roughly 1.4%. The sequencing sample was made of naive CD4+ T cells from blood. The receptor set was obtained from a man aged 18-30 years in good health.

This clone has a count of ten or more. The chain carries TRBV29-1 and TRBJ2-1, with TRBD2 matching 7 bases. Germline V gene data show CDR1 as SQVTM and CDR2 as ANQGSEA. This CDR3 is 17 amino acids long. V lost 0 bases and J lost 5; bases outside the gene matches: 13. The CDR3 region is CSVEDPDYGLGDNEQFF. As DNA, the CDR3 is TGCAGCGTTGAAGACCCGGACTACGGACTAGGGGACAATGAGCAGTTCTTC.

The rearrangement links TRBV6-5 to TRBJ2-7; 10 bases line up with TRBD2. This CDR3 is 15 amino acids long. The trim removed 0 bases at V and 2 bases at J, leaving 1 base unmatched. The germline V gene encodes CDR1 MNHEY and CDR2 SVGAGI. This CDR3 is CASSYSTSGAYEQYF. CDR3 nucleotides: TGTGCCAGCAGTTACTCCACTAGCGGGGCCTACGAGCAGTACTTC.

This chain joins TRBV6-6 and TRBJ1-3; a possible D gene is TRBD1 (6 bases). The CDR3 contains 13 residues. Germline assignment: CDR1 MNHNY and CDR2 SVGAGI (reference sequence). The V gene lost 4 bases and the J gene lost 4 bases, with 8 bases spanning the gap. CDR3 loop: CASSSGVGNTIYF. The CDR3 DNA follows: TGTGCCAGCAGTTCAGGGGTCGGAAACACCATATATTTT.

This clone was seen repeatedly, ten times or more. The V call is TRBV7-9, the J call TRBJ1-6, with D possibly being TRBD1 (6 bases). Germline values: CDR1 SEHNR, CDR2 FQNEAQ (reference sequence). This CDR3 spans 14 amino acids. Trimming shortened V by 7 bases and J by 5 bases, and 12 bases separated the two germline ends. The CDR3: CASNQDSNNSPLHF. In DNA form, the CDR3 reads TGTGCCAGCAACCAGGACAGTAATAATTCACCCCTCCACTTT. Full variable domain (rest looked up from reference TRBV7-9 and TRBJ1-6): DTGVSQNPRHKITKRGQNVTFRCDPISEHNRLYWYRQTLGQGPEFLTYFQNEAQLEKSRLLSDRFSAERPKGSFSTLEIQRTEQGDSAMYLCASNQDSNNSPLHFGNGTRLTVT.

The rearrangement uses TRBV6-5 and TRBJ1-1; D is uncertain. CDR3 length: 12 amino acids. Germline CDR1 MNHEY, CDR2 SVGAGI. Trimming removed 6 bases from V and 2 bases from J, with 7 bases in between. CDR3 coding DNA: TGTGCCAGCAGCGTGTCTAACACTGAAGCTTTCTTT. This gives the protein CASSVSNTEAFF.

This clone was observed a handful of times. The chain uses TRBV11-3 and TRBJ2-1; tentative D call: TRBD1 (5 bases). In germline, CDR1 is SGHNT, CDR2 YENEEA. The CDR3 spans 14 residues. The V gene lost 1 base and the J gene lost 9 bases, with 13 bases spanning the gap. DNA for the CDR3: TGTGCCAGCAGCTTAGGAGCCAGGGCGCCTGAGCAGTTCTTC. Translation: CASSLGARAPEQFF.

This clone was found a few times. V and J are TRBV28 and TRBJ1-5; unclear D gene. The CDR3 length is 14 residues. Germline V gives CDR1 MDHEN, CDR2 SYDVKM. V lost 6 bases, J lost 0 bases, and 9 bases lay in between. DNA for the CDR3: TGTGCCAGCAGGAGAGGCGGTAGCAATCAGCCCCAGCATTTT. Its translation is CASRRGGSNQPQHF.

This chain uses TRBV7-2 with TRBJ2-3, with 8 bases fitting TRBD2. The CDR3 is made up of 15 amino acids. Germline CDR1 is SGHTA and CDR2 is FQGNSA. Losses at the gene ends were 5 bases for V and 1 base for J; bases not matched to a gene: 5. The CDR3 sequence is CASSAGGAGTDTQYF. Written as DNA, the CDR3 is TGTGCCAGCAGCGCCGGGGGGGCGGGCACAGATACGCAGTATTTT.

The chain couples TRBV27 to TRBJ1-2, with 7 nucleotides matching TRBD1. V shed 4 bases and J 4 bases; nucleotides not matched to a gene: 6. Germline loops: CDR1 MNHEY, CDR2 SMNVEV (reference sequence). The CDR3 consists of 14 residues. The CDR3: CASSSKGGSYGYTF. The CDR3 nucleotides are TGTGCCAGCAGTTCGAAAGGGGGCAGCTATGGCTACACCTTC.

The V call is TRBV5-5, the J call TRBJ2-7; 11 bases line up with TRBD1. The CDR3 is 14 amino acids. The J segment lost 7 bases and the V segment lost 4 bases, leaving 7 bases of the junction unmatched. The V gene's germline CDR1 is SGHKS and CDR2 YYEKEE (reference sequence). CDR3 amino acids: CASSPGQGEREQYF. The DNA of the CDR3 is TGTGCCAGCAGCCCGGGACAGGGGGAACGGGAGCAGTACTTC.

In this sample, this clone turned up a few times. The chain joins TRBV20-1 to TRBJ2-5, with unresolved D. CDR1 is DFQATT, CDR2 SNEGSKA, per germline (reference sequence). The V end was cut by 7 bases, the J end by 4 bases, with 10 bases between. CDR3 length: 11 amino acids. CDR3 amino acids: CSGWVAETQYF. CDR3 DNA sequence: TGCAGTGGGTGGGTAGCAGAGACCCAGTACTTC.

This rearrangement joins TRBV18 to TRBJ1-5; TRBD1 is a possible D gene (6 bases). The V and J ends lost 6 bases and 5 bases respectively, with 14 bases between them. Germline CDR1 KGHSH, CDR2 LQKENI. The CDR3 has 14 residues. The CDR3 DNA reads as TGTGCCAGCTCCCAGGTGGGGGCGGATCAGCCCCAGCATTTT. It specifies CASSQVGADQPQHF.

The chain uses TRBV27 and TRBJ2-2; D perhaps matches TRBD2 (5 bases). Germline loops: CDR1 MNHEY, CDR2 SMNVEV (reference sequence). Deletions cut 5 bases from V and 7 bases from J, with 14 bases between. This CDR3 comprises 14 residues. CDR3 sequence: CASSLRTDFGELFF. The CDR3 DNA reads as TGTGCCAGCAGTCTTCGGACTGATTTCGGGGAGCTGTTTTTT.

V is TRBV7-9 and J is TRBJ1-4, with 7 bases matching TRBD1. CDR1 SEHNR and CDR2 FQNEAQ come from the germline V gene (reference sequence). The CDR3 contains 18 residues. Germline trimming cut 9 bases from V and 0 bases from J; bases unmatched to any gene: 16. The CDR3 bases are TGTGCCAGGGTATTTCGAGGGACAGACATTGCAACTAATGAAAAACTGTTTTTT. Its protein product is CARVFRGTDIATNEKLFF.

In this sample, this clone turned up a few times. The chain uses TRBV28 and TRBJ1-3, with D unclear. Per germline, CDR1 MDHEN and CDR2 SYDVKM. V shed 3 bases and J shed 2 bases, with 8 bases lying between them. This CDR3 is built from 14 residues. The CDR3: CASSFWATGNTIYF. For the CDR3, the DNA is TGTGCCAGCAGTTTCTGGGCAACTGGAAACACCATATATTTT. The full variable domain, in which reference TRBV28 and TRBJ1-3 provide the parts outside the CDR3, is DVKVTQSSRYLVKRTGEKVFLECVQDMDHENMFWYRQDPGLGLRLIYFSYDVKMKEKGDIPEGYSVSREKKERFSLILESASTNQTSMYLCASSFWATGNTIYFGEGSWLTVV.

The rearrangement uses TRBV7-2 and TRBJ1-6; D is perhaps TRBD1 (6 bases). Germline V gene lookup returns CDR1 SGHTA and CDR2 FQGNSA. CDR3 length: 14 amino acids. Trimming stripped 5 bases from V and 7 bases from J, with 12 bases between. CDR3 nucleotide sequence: TGTGCCAGCAGCCAACAGGGTGGAAATTCACCCCTCCACTTT. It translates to CASSQQGGNSPLHF.

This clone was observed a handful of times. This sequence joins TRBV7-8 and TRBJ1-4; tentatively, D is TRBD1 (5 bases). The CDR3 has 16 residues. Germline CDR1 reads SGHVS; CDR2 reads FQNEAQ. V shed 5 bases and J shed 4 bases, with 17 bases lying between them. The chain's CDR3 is CASSPGWGGGNEKLFF. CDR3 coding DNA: TGTGCCAGCAGCCCGGGGTGGGGCGGGGGTAATGAAAAACTGTTTTTT.

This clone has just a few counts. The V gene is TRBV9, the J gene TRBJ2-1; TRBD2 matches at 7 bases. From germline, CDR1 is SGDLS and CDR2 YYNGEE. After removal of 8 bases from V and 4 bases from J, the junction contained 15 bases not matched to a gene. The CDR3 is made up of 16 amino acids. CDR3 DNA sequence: TGTGCCAGGGGGGGGACGGGATGTGATAGGTACAATGAGCAGTTCTTC. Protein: CARGGTGCDRYNEQFF.

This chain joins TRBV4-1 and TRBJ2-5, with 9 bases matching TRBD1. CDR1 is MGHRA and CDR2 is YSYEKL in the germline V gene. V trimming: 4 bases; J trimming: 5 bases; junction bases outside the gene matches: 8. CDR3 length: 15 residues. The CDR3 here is CASSPGDRDRETQYF. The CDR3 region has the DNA TGCGCCAGCAGCCCAGGGGACAGGGACCGGGAGACCCAGTACTTC.

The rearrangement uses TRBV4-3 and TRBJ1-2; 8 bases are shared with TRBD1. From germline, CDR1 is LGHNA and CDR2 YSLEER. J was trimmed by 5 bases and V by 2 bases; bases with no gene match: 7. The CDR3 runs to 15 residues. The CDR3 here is CASSQIHNRGYGYTF. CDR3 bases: TGCGCCAGCAGCCAAATTCACAACAGGGGGTATGGCTACACCTTC.

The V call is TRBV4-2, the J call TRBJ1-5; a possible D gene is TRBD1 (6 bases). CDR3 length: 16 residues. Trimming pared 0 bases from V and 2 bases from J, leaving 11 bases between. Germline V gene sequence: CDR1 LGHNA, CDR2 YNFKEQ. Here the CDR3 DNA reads TGTGCCAGCAGCCAAGATAGGGGGACCCGCAATCAGCCCCAGCATTTT. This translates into CASSQDRGTRNQPQHF.

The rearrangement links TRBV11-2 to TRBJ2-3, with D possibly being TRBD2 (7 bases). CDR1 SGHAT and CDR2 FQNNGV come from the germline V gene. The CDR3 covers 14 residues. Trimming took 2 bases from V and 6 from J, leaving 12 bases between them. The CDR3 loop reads CASSLPRGADTQYF. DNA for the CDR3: TGTGCCAGCAGCTTACCCCGGGGGGCGGATACGCAGTATTTT.

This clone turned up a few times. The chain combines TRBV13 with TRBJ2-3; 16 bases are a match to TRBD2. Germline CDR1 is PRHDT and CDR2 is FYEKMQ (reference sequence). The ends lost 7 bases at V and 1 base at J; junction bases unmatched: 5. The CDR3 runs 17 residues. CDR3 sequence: CASIGTSGGAGTDTQYF. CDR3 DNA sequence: TGTGCCAGCATAGGGACTAGCGGGGGGGCGGGCACAGATACGCAGTATTTT.

As DNA, the CDR3 is TGTGCCAGCAGCCGAGCGGGGGGGCTGGATGAGCAGTTCTTC. Protein sequence: CASSRAGGLDEQFF. V usage is TRBV7-6 and J usage is TRBJ2-1, with TRBD2 matching over 10 bases. This CDR3 spans 14 amino acids. CDR1 is SGHVS, CDR2 FNYEAQ, per germline. With V trimmed by 5 bases and J by 8 bases, 6 bases remained unmatched.

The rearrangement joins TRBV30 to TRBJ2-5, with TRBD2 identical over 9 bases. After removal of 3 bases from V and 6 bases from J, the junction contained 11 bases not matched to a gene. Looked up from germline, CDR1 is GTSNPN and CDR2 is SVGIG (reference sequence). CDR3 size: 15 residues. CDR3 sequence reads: CAWSLYSGGKKTQYF. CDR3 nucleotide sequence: TGTGCCTGGAGCCTATATAGCGGGGGAAAGAAGACCCAGTACTTC.

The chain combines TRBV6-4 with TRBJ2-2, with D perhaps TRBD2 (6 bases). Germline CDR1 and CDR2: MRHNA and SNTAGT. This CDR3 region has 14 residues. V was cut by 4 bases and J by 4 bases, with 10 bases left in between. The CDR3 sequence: CASSALASTGELFF. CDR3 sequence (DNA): TGTGCCAGCAGTGCTCTAGCGTCCACCGGGGAGCTGTTTTTT.

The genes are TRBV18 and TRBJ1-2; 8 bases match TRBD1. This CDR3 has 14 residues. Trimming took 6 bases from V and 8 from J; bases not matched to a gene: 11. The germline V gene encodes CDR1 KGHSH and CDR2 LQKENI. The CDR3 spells CASSPDDRGLGYTF. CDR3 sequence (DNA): TGTGCCAGCTCCCCTGATGACAGGGGTTTAGGCTACACCTTC.

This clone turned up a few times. The CDR3 region has the DNA TGTGCCAGCTCACACAACGACAAGAGCAATCAGCCCCAGCATTTT. Residues: CASSHNDKSNQPQHF. V and J are TRBV18 and TRBJ1-5; D gene ambiguous. The CDR3 loop spans 15 amino acids. V gave up 4 bases and J gave up 1 base, with 11 bases separating them. Looked up from germline, CDR1 is KGHSH and CDR2 is LQKENI. The full variable domain, in which reference TRBV18 and TRBJ1-5 provide the parts outside the CDR3, is NAGVMQNPRHLVRRRGQEARLRCSPMKGHSHVYWYRQLPEEGLKFMVYLQKENIIDESGMPKERFSAEFPKEGPSILRIQQVVRGDSAAYFCASSHNDKSNQPQHFGDGTRLSIL.

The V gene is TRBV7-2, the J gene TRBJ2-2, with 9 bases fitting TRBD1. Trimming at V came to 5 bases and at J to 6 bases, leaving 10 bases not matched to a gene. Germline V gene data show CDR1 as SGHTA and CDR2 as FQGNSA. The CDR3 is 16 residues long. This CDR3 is CASSTGTGKYAGELFF. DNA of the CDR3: TGTGCCAGCAGCACCGGGACAGGGAAGTATGCCGGGGAGCTGTTTTTT.